These 32 T cell receptor beta chains were sequenced from one sample in a study of T cells in Graves' hyperthyroidism and ophthalmopathy. RNA transcripts were the template for amplifying TCR beta CDR3 regions. Carried out on the TCR CDR3, a first-round RT-PCR used the HTBI primer set. MiXCR, run by TCRdb on the multiplex PCR reads, gives a single entry per CDR3 protein. Of almost 500,000 distinct CDR3 sequences in the sample, 22% were seen once. The sample consisted of blood. The receptors were sampled from a woman between 65 and 79 years old with Graves' ophthalmopathy.

The table lists this clonotype with many counts. V usage is TRBV11-2 and J usage is TRBJ2-3, with unresolved D. V was clipped by 3 bases and J by 1 base, with 8 bases between them. CDR3 length equals 14 residues. CDR1 and CDR2 (germline): SGHAT, FQNNGV. CDR3 bases: TGTGCCAGCAGCTTCCTGGGTGGCACAGATACGCAGTATTTT. This sequence encodes CASSFLGGTDTQYF.

V is TRBV4-1 and J is TRBJ2-1, with TRBD2 as a possible D gene (6 bases). Germline V CDR1 and CDR2: MGHRA, YSYEKL. This CDR3 region has 15 residues. Trimming pared 1 base from V and 2 bases from J, leaving 9 bases between. The CDR3 coding sequence is TGCGCCAGCAGCCAAGCGGGAGCCGCCTACAATGAGCAGTTCTTC. This gives the protein CASSQAGAAYNEQFF.

This clonotype was counted between two and nine times. The chain is built from TRBV20-1 and TRBJ1-2; unclear D gene. Trimming took 6 bases from V and 5 from J, leaving 7 bases between them. Germline loops: CDR1 DFQATT, CDR2 SNEGSKA (reference sequence). The CDR3 sequence is 10 residues long. CDR3 nucleotide sequence: TGCAGTGCGCTTCAGTATGGCTACACCTTC. Protein: CSALQYGYTF.

In its sample, this clonotype was seen many times. This chain joins TRBV28 and TRBJ1-1; tentative D call: TRBD1 (5 bases). Deletions cut 2 bases from V and 5 bases from J, with 12 bases between. The CDR3 spans 14 residues. CDR1 and CDR2 (germline): MDHEN, SYDVKM. CDR3 sequence: CASSLRGIETEAFF. The CDR3 nucleotides read TGTGCCAGCAGTTTACGGGGGATTGAGACTGAAGCTTTCTTT.

Points on this clonotype: This could be a read error, since a much larger clone is one nucleotide away. The CDR3, as DNA: TGCAGTGCTAGATCCACCGGGACAGGGGATTCATCCCTCCACTTT. It is translated as CSARSTGTGDSSLHF. The gene calls are TRBV20-1 and TRBJ1-6; 10 nucleotides align to TRBD1. Germline V gene data show CDR1 as DFQATT and CDR2 as SNEGSKA (reference sequence). The CDR3 consists of 15 residues.

A few counts support this clonotype. The chain employs TRBV6-1 and TRBJ1-3; D might be TRBD1 (6 bases). This CDR3 region has 19 residues. The germline V gene has CDR1 MNHNS and CDR2 SASEGT. The V and J ends lost 5 bases and 6 bases respectively, with 29 bases between them. CDR3 coding DNA: TGTGCCAGCAGTCCACAGCAGGGGCTCCCACTTCGAAGGGTAAACACCATATATTTT. Translated, it gives CASSPQQGLPLRRVNTIYF.

The chain links TRBV6-2 or TRBV6-3 to TRBJ1-2; no clear D. The CDR3 runs 16 residues. The germline V gene encodes CDR1 MNHEY and CDR2 SVGEGT. V lost 6 bases, J lost 0 bases, and 17 bases lay in between. The CDR3 DNA reads as TGTGCCAGCAGCTATCTACTACCCGGACCTAACTATGGCTACACCTTC. It specifies CASSYLLPGPNYGYTF.

In its sample, this clonotype was seen a few times. The chain links TRBV11-2 to TRBJ2-2; 9 bases are a match to TRBD1. V dropped 4 bases and J dropped 4; count of bases not matched to a gene: 7. CDR1 and CDR2 from the germline V gene are SGHAT and FQNNGV. The CDR3 has 16 amino acids. The CDR3 sequence: CASSSYTGGTTGELFF. In DNA, the CDR3 is TGTGCCAGCAGCTCCTACACAGGGGGCACCACCGGGGAGCTGTTTTTT. Filled out from reference TRBV11-2 and TRBJ2-2, the complete variable domain reads EAGVAQSPRYKIIEKRQSVAFWCNPISGHATLYWYQQILGQGPKLLIQFQNNGVVDDSQLPKDRFSAERLKGVDSTLKIQPAKLEDSAVYLCASSSYTGGTTGELFFGEGSRLTVL.

CDR3 protein: CASSQEAGTSRIRGNEQFF. The CDR3 nucleotides are TGTGCCAGCAGCCAAGAGGCGGGGACTAGTCGAATAAGAGGGAATGAGCAGTTCTTC. The rearrangement uses TRBV3-1 and TRBJ2-1, with 8 nucleotides matching TRBD2. This CDR3 is 19 amino acids long. Looked up from germline, CDR1 is LGHDT and CDR2 is YNNKEL (reference sequence). V trimming: 0 bases; J trimming: 7 bases; junction bases outside the gene matches: 17.

This clonotype was detected only a few times. The V call is TRBV12-5, the J call TRBJ2-3; 13 bases fit TRBD2. V lost 4 bases, J lost 5 bases, and 12 bases stayed unmatched. This CDR3 has 18 residues. CDR1 and CDR2 (germline): LGHNT, FRNRAP. The chain's CDR3 is CASGWPDGTSGKLDTQYF. In nucleotides, the CDR3 is TGTGCTAGTGGTTGGCCCGACGGGACTAGCGGGAAATTAGATACGCAGTATTTT.

This clonotype appeared a few times. V is TRBV7-2 and J is TRBJ2-4, with 15 bases lining up with TRBD2. Trimming at V came to 0 bases and at J to 8 bases, leaving 8 bases not matched to a gene. The CDR3 runs 18 residues. The germline V gene encodes CDR1 SGHTA and CDR2 FQGNSA. The CDR3 loop reads CASSLAWGLAGGKDIQYF. The CDR3 nucleotides are TGTGCCAGCAGCTTAGCCTGGGGACTAGCGGGGGGTAAGGACATTCAGTACTTC. Drawing the rest from reference TRBV7-2 and TRBJ2-4, the complete variable domain is GAGVSQSPSNKVTEKGKDVELRCDPISGHTALYWYRQSLGQGLEFLIYFQGNSAPDKSGLPSDRFSAERTGGSVSTLTIQRTQQEDSAVYLCASSLAWGLAGGKDIQYFGAGTRLSVL.

This clonotype has a count of ten or more. This sequence joins TRBV11-2 and TRBJ2-1; 11 nucleotides align to TRBD2. Germline V lookup: CDR1 SGHAT, CDR2 FQNNGV. With 1 base clipped from V and 7 bases from J, the junction kept 6 bases outside the gene matches. The CDR3 sequence is 16 residues long. The CDR3 loop is CASSLVLAGGGNEQFF. The CDR3 region has the DNA TGTGCCAGCAGCTTAGTCCTAGCGGGAGGAGGGAATGAGCAGTTCTTC.

The chain carries TRBV7-2 and TRBJ1-6; the D is unclear. This CDR3 is built from 13 residues. The V end lost 5 bases, the J end lost 8 bases, and 10 bases lay between the germline ends. Per germline, CDR1 SGHTA and CDR2 FQGNSA. CDR3 sequence: CASSLLGYSPLHF. CDR3 in DNA: TGTGCCAGCAGCCTCCTGGGATATTCACCCCTCCACTTT. The full variable domain, its missing parts supplied by reference TRBV7-2 and TRBJ1-6, is GAGVSQSPSNKVTEKGKDVELRCDPISGHTALYWYRQSLGQGLEFLIYFQGNSAPDKSGLPSDRFSAERTGGSVSTLTIQRTQQEDSAVYLCASSLLGYSPLHFGNGTRLTVT.

V usage is TRBV6-1 and J usage is TRBJ1-5; no clear D gene. Germline V lookup: CDR1 MNHNS, CDR2 SASEGT. The CDR3 runs to 13 residues. Trimming pared 6 bases from V and 0 bases from J, leaving 6 bases between. CDR3: CASREYSNQPQHF. The CDR3 bases are TGTGCCAGCAGGGAGTATAGCAATCAGCCCCAGCATTTT.

The V and J genes are TRBV12-3 or TRBV12-4 and TRBJ2-2; 13 positions match TRBD2. This CDR3 comprises 20 residues. With 6 bases clipped from V and 1 base from J, the junction kept 14 bases outside the gene matches. As DNA, the CDR3 is TGTGCCAGCAGCAATACTACGCCGGGACTAGCGGGAATGAACACCGGGGAGCTGTTTTTT. It codes for CASSNTTPGLAGMNTGELFF.

Only a few counts were recorded for this clonotype. The gene calls are TRBV6-2 or TRBV6-3 and TRBJ2-2, with D unresolved. This CDR3 is built from 15 residues. V gave up 1 base and J gave up 3 bases, with 9 bases separating them. Germline-derived CDR1 and CDR2 are MNHEY and SVGEGT. The CDR3, as DNA: TGTGCCAGCAGTTACTTGCGGTCCGACACCGGGGAGCTGTTTTTT. This gives the protein CASSYLRSDTGELFF.

This clonotype was counted between two and nine times. The chain has TRBV20-1 and TRBJ1-5; no reliable D call. Germline assignment: CDR1 DFQATT and CDR2 SNEGSKA (reference sequence). This CDR3 has 13 amino acids. V gave up 3 bases and J gave up 1 base, with 7 bases separating them. The CDR3 sequence is CSASRPSNQPQHF. The CDR3 DNA reads TGCAGTGCTAGCAGGCCGAGCAATCAGCCCCAGCATTTT.

This clonotype was seen many times. This sequence joins TRBV7-3 and TRBJ1-1; D might be TRBD1 (6 bases). Trimming shortened V by 5 bases and J by 3 bases, and 10 bases separated the two germline ends. The CDR3 is 13 residues long. Germline CDR1 reads SGHTA; CDR2 reads FQGTGA. This CDR3 reads CASSQDSDTEAFF. The CDR3 DNA is TGTGCCAGCAGCCAGGACAGTGACACTGAAGCTTTCTTT.

This clonotype was counted many times. V gene TRBV2 combines with J gene TRBJ1-1; D gene uncertain. The germline CDR1 and CDR2 sequences are SNHLY and FYNNEI. Trimming cost V 7 bases and J 0 bases, with 12 bases left between them. The CDR3 is made up of 14 amino acids. The CDR3, as DNA: TGTGCCAGCAACTTTTTCGATATGAACACTGAAGCTTTCTTT. The encoded protein is CASNFFDMNTEAFF.

This clonotype showed up just a few times. The gene calls are TRBV20-1 and TRBJ2-3; D is unresolved. The ends were cut back, 5 bases at V and 4 bases at J, with 10 bases in the middle. CDR3 length: 12 amino acids. Per germline, CDR1 DFQATT and CDR2 SNEGSKA (reference sequence). CDR3 sequence (DNA): TGCAGTGCTCGGCGGTCCCCAGATACGCAGTATTTT. Protein product: CSARRSPDTQYF.

This clonotype was counted between two and nine times. The rearrangement links TRBV28 to TRBJ1-5; D gene ambiguous. Trimming cost V 7 bases and J 3 bases, with 10 bases left between them. Germline V gene lookup returns CDR1 MDHEN and CDR2 SYDVKM. CDR3 size: 13 residues. CDR3 residues: CASTRGFNQPQHF. The CDR3 nucleotides read TGTGCCAGCACCCGAGGGTTCAATCAGCCCCAGCATTTT.

The rearrangement links TRBV3-1 to TRBJ2-7; D may be TRBD1 or TRBD2 (6 bases each). The CDR3 is 15 residues long. V was clipped by 0 bases and J by 3 bases, with 12 bases between them. Germline assignment: CDR1 LGHDT and CDR2 YNNKEL (reference sequence). CDR3 sequence reads: CASSQDEGGNYEQYF. The DNA of the CDR3 is TGTGCCAGCAGCCAAGATGAGGGGGGAAACTACGAGCAGTACTTC.

This clonotype was observed many times. The J gene is TRBJ2-7, the V gene TRBV15; 9 bases are a match to TRBD1. V dropped 3 bases and J dropped 6; count of bases not matched to a gene: 9. This CDR3 has 15 amino acids. Germline lookup yields CDR1 LNHNV and CDR2 YYDKDF (reference sequence). DNA of the CDR3: TGTGCCACCAGCAGTAACAGGGGGCGCTTTAGCGAGCAGTACTTC. Its protein product is CATSSNRGRFSEQYF.

This clonotype was seen ten or more times. The chain recombines TRBV12-3 or TRBV12-4 with TRBJ2-7; the match to TRBD1 covers 7 bases. CDR3 length: 17 residues. The ends lost 6 bases at V and 7 bases at J; junction bases unmatched: 21. The CDR3, as DNA: TGTGCCAGCAGCTCTAACAGGGGCGGAGAAGGGGAAGGGGAGCAGTACTTC. As protein: CASSSNRGGEGEGEQYF.

This clonotype was counted ten times or more. The rearrangement links TRBV7-9 to TRBJ2-2; D might be TRBD2 (6 bases). The CDR3 extends over 13 amino acids. Germline V lookup: CDR1 SEHNR, CDR2 FQNEAQ (reference sequence). With 7 bases removed from V and 7 bases from J, the gap between germline ends came to 13 bases. The CDR3 protein is CASTTAGGGELFF. DNA for the CDR3: TGTGCCAGCACCACCGCCGGGGGCGGGGAGCTGTTTTTT.

The chain links TRBV6-2 or TRBV6-3 to TRBJ2-7; unclear D gene. Germline V gene lookup returns CDR1 MNHEY and CDR2 SVGEGT. The CDR3 consists of 12 residues. Trimming pared 2 bases from V and 6 bases from J, leaving 8 bases between. This CDR3 reads CASSYGRPEQYF. DNA for the CDR3: TGTGCCAGCAGTTACGGCAGACCCGAGCAGTACTTC.

This clonotype has more than one count but fewer than ten. This chain joins TRBV12-3 or TRBV12-4 and TRBJ2-5; perhaps TRBD1 as D (6 bases). Trimming stripped 1 base from V and 1 base from J, with 19 bases between. The CDR3 totals 18 residues. As DNA, the CDR3 is TGTGCCAGCAGTTTAGTCGGGACACAAGGAATAGCCCAAGAGACCCAGTACTTC. Protein product: CASSLVGTQGIAQETQYF.

This clonotype has more than one count but fewer than ten. J is TRBJ1-2 and V is TRBV5-1; a possible D gene is TRBD1 (6 bases). V was cut by 0 bases and J by 4 bases, with 13 bases left in between. This CDR3 is built from 15 residues. Germline CDR1 reads SGHRS; CDR2 reads YFSETQ. CDR3 DNA sequence: TGCGCCAGCAGCTTGGGGACAGAGTTAGGCTATGGCTACACCTTC. This translates into CASSLGTELGYGYTF.

In this sample, this clonotype turned up many times. This chain links TRBV6-2 or TRBV6-3 with TRBJ2-1; 11 nucleotides line up with TRBD2. After removal of 6 bases from V and 8 bases from J, the junction contained 9 bases not matched to a gene. The CDR3 is made up of 15 amino acids. Germline V lookup: CDR1 MNHEY, CDR2 SVGEGT. CDR3 sequence reads: CASRRFSGRADEQFF. CDR3 DNA: TGTGCCAGCAGAAGGTTTAGCGGGAGGGCGGATGAGCAGTTCTTC.

The chain has TRBV11-2 and TRBJ1-2; D ambiguous. V lost 2 bases and J lost 8, with 9 bases in between. CDR3 length: 12 amino acids. Germline CDR1 is SGHAT and CDR2 is FQNNGV. The CDR3, as DNA: TGTGCCAGCAGCTTATCGATATGGGGCTACACCTTC. Encoded protein: CASSLSIWGYTF. Together with reference TRBV11-2 and TRBJ1-2, the CDR3 gives the full variable domain: EAGVAQSPRYKIIEKRQSVAFWCNPISGHATLYWYQQILGQGPKLLIQFQNNGVVDDSQLPKDRFSAERLKGVDSTLKIQPAKLEDSAVYLCASSLSIWGYTFGSGTRLTVV.

In this sample, this clonotype turned up many times. As DNA, the CDR3 is TGTGCCATCAGGAGGGACACCGCCTACGAGCAGTACTTC. It translates to CAIRRDTAYEQYF. The chain couples TRBV10-3 to TRBJ2-7; TRBD1 might be the D (6 bases). The V and J ends lost 6 bases and 2 bases respectively, with 11 bases between them. The CDR3 covers 13 residues. Germline values: CDR1 ENHRY, CDR2 SYGVKD.

This clonotype appeared many times. The V call is TRBV2, the J call TRBJ2-2, with 7 bases that match TRBD1. The trim removed 4 bases at V and 2 bases at J, leaving 4 bases unmatched. This CDR3 spans 15 amino acids. Germline loops: CDR1 SNHLY, CDR2 FYNNEI. In DNA form, the CDR3 reads TGTGCCAGCAGTGTGGGACAGAAAAACACCGGGGAGCTGTTTTTT. Its translation: CASSVGQKNTGELFF.